The 21 T cell receptor beta chains below were found in one sample sequenced in a study of cytomegalovirus exposure and HLA in healthy donors. The PCR was carried out with 60 Vbeta primers and 13 Jbeta primers. Profiled with immunoSEQ multiplex PCR; TCRdb holds only in-frame clones, not every one. This sample carries 150,000 or so clones, about four fifths of them seen once, and the ten largest clones take around 1.5%. Sequencing used PBMCs. These receptors came from a male donor in good health and CMV-seronegative.

This clone was counted once. The V and J genes are TRBV29-1 and TRBJ1-1, with D possibly being TRBD1 (6 bases). Germline assignment: CDR1 SQVTM and CDR2 ANQGSEA. This CDR3 is 13 amino acids long. Trimming took off 6 bases at V and 4 bases at J, with 15 bases between the two ends. CDR3 amino acids: CSVGPRGPTEAFF. The DNA for the CDR3 is TGCAGCGTGGGCCCGCGGGGGCCCACTGAAGCTTTCTTT.

Only a few counts were recorded for this clone. The rearrangement links TRBV4-2 to TRBJ1-1; 10 nucleotides align to TRBD1. Germline V CDR1 and CDR2: LGHNA, YNFKEQ. V dropped 0 bases and J dropped 0; count of bases not matched to a gene: 1. The CDR3 loop spans 16 amino acids. As DNA, the CDR3 is TGTGCCAGCAGCCAAGAGACAGGGGGCTTGAACACTGAAGCTTTCTTT. This sequence encodes CASSQETGGLNTEAFF.

J is TRBJ1-5 and V is TRBV2; D is perhaps TRBD1 (5 bases). The V end lost 5 bases, the J end lost 7 bases, and 18 bases lay between the germline ends. Germline CDR1 and CDR2: SNHLY and FYNNEI. The CDR3 runs to 15 residues. The CDR3 protein is CASSSGGVAGQPQHF. The CDR3 nucleotides are TGTGCCAGCAGTTCCGGAGGGGTAGCGGGGCAGCCCCAGCATTTT.

The chain joins TRBV28 to TRBJ1-5; D ambiguous. CDR3 length equals 10 residues. CDR1 is MDHEN and CDR2 is SYDVKM in the germline V gene. V lost 7 bases to trimming and J lost 7 bases, with 5 bases between them. CDR3 DNA sequence: TGTGCCAGCACTAGCCAGCCCCAGCATTTT. Residues: CASTSQPQHF.

The rearrangement uses TRBV7-2 and TRBJ2-5; the match to TRBD2 covers 9 bases. The CDR3 has 15 amino acids. V dropped 4 bases and J dropped 5; count of bases not matched to a gene: 8. Germline values: CDR1 SGHTA, CDR2 FQGNSA. The CDR3 reads CASSSRRGGWETQYF. The CDR3 DNA is TGTGCCAGCAGCTCCAGGCGGGGGGGCTGGGAGACCCAGTACTTC.

This rearrangement joins TRBV5-4 to TRBJ1-4, with TRBD1 as a possible D gene (5 bases). This CDR3 contains 14 residues. Trimming removed 5 bases from V and 4 bases from J, with 12 bases in between. CDR1 is SGHNT, CDR2 YYREEE, per germline (reference sequence). The CDR3 DNA is TGTGCCAGCAGTACCGGGACTGATAATGAAAAACTGTTTTTT. Its protein is CASSTGTDNEKLFF.

The chain couples TRBV30 to TRBJ1-2; D is possibly TRBD1 (6 bases). This CDR3 has 11 amino acids. V was shortened by 2 bases and J by 14 bases, with 15 bases between the two germline ends. Germline values: CDR1 GTSNPN, CDR2 SVGIG (reference sequence). Here the CDR3 reads CAWSSLRQETF. CDR3 nucleotides: TGTGCCTGGAGTTCTCTCCGACAGGAAACCTTC. The variable domain in full, completed from reference TRBV30 and TRBJ1-2, reads SQTIHQWPATLVQPVGSPLSLECTVEGTSNPNLYWYRQAAGRGLQLLFYSVGIGQISSEVPQNLSASRPQDRQFILSSKKLLLSDSGFYLCAWSSLRQETFGSGTRLTVV.

DNA of the CDR3: TGTGCCAGCAGCCAAGGACTAGCGGGGAGGAATGCCCAAGAGACCCAGTACTTC. The encoded protein is CASSQGLAGRNAQETQYF. The chain carries TRBV4-2 and TRBJ2-5; 11 nucleotides align to TRBD2. This CDR3 is 18 amino acids long. Unmatched junction bases numbered 8, after V lost 1 base and J lost 1 base. The germline V gene has CDR1 LGHNA and CDR2 YNFKEQ.

The chain joins TRBV5-8 to TRBJ2-5; the D is unclear. The ends were cut back, 0 bases at V and 0 bases at J, with 6 bases in the middle. CDR3 length equals 14 residues. Germline V gene data show CDR1 as SGHTS and CDR2 as YDEGEE. CDR3 nucleotides: TGTGCCAGCAGCTTGGGGGCAGACCAAGAGACCCAGTACTTC. It codes for CASSLGADQETQYF.

This chain uses TRBV6-6 with TRBJ2-1; TRBD1 matches at 8 bases. V dropped 6 bases and J dropped 1; count of bases not matched to a gene: 8. Germline V gene data show CDR1 as MNHNY and CDR2 as SVGAGI (reference sequence). This CDR3 spans 16 amino acids. The CDR3 sequence is CASSLTGVNSYNEQFF. The CDR3 bases are TGTGCCAGCAGCTTGACAGGGGTCAATTCCTACAATGAGCAGTTCTTC.

The chain recombines TRBV6-1 with TRBJ1-2, with a weak D call TRBD1 (6 bases). Germline CDR1 reads MNHNS; CDR2 reads SASEGT. This CDR3 is built from 14 residues. Trimming left V 5 bases short and J 3 bases short, with 13 bases between. DNA of the CDR3: TGTGCCAGCAGTCGGGACACGTTATACTATGGCTACACCTTC. It translates to CASSRDTLYYGYTF.

CDR3 in DNA: TGTGCCAGCTCCCCCGATGAGGAGGATGGCTACACCTTC. It translates to CASSPDEEDGYTF. This rearrangement joins TRBV18 to TRBJ1-2; D gene ambiguous. This CDR3 region has 13 residues. CDR1 is KGHSH and CDR2 is LQKENI in the germline V gene. V was clipped by 6 bases and J by 6 bases, with 14 bases between them.

The count of this clone is one. This chain links TRBV5-1 with TRBJ2-5; 11 nucleotides match TRBD2. Looked up from germline, CDR1 is SGHRS and CDR2 is YFSETQ. The CDR3 has 17 residues. Trimming at V came to 1 base and at J to 1 base, leaving 6 bases not matched to a gene. DNA for the CDR3: TGCGCCAGCAGCTTGAGCCTAGCGGGGGGCCCCCAAGAGACCCAGTACTTC. It specifies CASSLSLAGGPQETQYF.

Comments on this clone: The junction shows a germline mismatch at one end, possibly a read error. The chain employs TRBV7-9 and TRBJ2-7, with D unclear. CDR3 length: 15 residues. Germline V gene sequence: CDR1 SEHNR, CDR2 FQNEAQ (reference sequence). CDR3 protein: CSSSFGFLGIYEQYF. Written as DNA, the CDR3 is TGTTCCAGCAGCTTCGGTTTTCTAGGAATCTACGAGCAGTACTTC.

The V and J genes are TRBV10-1 and TRBJ2-1, with 12 bases matching TRBD2. V shed 6 bases and J 5 bases; nucleotides not matched to a gene: 8. The CDR3 is made up of 16 amino acids. Germline CDR1 and CDR2: WNHNN and SYGVQD (reference sequence). Written as DNA, the CDR3 is TGCGCCAGCAGAGACACTAGCGGGGGGACCGACAATGAGCAGTTCTTC. Its protein product is CASRDTSGGTDNEQFF.

J is TRBJ2-1 and V is TRBV2; 9 positions match TRBD2. The CDR3 has 15 residues. The V and J ends lost 3 bases and 3 bases, in that order; junction bases with no gene match: 3. Germline V lookup: CDR1 SNHLY, CDR2 FYNNEI. Here the CDR3 DNA reads TGTGCCAGCAGTGAGCTGACTAGCGGCTACAATGAGCAGTTCTTC. Translated, it gives CASSELTSGYNEQFF.

The chain carries TRBV6-1 and TRBJ1-5; TRBD1 agrees at 7 bases. Germline CDR1 reads MNHNS; CDR2 reads SASEGT. The CDR3 extends over 14 amino acids. The ends lost 3 bases at V and 8 bases at J; junction bases unmatched: 7. CDR3 in amino acids: CASSDSGGYEPQHF. CDR3 DNA sequence: TGTGCCAGCAGTGATTCAGGGGGATATGAGCCCCAGCATTTT.

V is TRBV19 and J is TRBJ2-7; 7 nucleotides match TRBD1. Germline trimming cut 4 bases from V and 3 bases from J; bases unmatched to any gene: 6. The CDR3 loop spans 14 amino acids. Germline CDR1 reads LNHDA; CDR2 reads SQIVND (reference sequence). The CDR3 region is CASSKPGQIYEQYF. In DNA form, the CDR3 reads TGTGCCAGTAGTAAACCGGGACAGATCTACGAGCAGTACTTC.

The genes are TRBV12-5 and TRBJ2-7; D perhaps matches TRBD1 (6 bases). The CDR3 runs 14 residues. V dropped 3 bases and J dropped 3 bases, with 12 bases sitting between them. Germline V gives CDR1 LGHNT, CDR2 FRNRAP. Written as DNA, the CDR3 is TGTGCTAGTGGTTTCCAGGGGAACGACTACGAGCAGTACTTC. Encoded protein: CASGFQGNDYEQYF. Based on the CDR3 plus reference TRBV12-5 and TRBJ2-7, the full variable domain is DARVTQTPRHKVTEMGQEVTMRCQPILGHNTVFWYRQTMMQGLELLAYFRNRAPLDDSGMPKDRFSAEMPDATLATLKIQPSEPRDSAVYFCASGFQGNDYEQYFGPGTRLTVT.

This chain connects TRBV28 to TRBJ1-2, with D perhaps matching TRBD1 (6 bases). The ends were cut back, 4 bases at V and 9 bases at J, with 12 bases in the middle. The CDR3 extends over 12 amino acids. Germline-derived CDR1 and CDR2 are MDHEN and SYDVKM. CDR3 sequence: CASSYPQGRYTF. CDR3 DNA: TGTGCCAGCAGTTACCCCCAGGGGCGCTACACCTTC.

The chain couples TRBV10-3 to TRBJ2-5; 7 bases align to TRBD1. This CDR3 has 13 residues. The V gene's germline CDR1 is ENHRY and CDR2 SYGVKD. The V segment lost 6 bases and the J segment 2 bases; nucleotides outside the gene matches: 3. This CDR3 reads CAIRQDRQETQYF. The CDR3 DNA follows: TGTGCCATCAGACAGGACAGGCAAGAGACCCAGTACTTC.